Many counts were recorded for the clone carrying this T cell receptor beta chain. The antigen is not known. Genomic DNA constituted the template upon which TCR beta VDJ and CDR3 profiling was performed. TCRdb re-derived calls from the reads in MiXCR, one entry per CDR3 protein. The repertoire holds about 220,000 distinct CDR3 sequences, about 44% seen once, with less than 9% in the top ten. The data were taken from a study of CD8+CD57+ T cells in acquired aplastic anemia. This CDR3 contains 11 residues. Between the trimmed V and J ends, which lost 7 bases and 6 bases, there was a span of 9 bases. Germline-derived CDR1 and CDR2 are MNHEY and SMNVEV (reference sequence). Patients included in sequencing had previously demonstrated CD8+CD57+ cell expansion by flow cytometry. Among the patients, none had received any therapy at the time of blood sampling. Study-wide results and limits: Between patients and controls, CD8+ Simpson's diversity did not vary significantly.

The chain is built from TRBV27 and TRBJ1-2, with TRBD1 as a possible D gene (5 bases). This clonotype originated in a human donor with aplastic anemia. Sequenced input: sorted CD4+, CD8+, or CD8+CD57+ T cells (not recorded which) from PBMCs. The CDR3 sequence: CASKVGDGYTF. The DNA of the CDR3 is TGTGCCAGCAAAGTGGGGGATGGCTACACCTTC.